This TCR beta chain stems from a study of cytomegalovirus exposure and HLA in healthy donors. General observations from the study: A later examination showed that TCR association rates differed by HLA locus, with DRB1 most and HLA-C fewest.

The CDR3 loop spans 15 amino acids. About this clone: Its antigen is currently unknown.

Amplification used 60 Vbeta primers and 13 Jbeta primers. Per the original methods: Around 11 million shared chains were among around 80 million unique TCR beta chains counted in a later analysis. Measured with immunoSEQ multiplex PCR; TCRdb has only the in-frame clones, and not every one. That table supplies the V and J calls and clone size; D and trimming were determined from the DNA. This sample has around 140,000 clones; around three quarters occur once, and the top ten carry about 13%. This TCR derives from a man aged 35 to 55 in good health and CMV-seropositive. The sequenced sample was PBMCs. The gene calls are TRBV21-1 and TRBJ2-1; no check of the table's D call, TRBD2, against the DNA was made. TRBV21-1 is listed as a pseudogene. The CDR3 coding sequence is TGTGCCAGCATAAAGCTCCTGGAGGAAAGCAATGAGCAGTTCTTC. This codes for CASIKLLEESNEQFF.